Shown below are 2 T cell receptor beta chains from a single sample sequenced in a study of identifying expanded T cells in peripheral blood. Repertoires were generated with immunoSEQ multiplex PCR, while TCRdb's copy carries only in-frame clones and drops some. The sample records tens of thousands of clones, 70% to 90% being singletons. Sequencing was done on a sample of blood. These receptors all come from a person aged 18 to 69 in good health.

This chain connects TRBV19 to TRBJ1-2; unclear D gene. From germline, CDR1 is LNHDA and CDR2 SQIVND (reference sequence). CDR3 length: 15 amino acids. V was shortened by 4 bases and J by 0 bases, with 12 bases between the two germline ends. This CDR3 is CASSTDGGANYGYTF. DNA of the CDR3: TGTGCCAGTAGTACCGACGGCGGGGCTAACTATGGCTACACCTTC.

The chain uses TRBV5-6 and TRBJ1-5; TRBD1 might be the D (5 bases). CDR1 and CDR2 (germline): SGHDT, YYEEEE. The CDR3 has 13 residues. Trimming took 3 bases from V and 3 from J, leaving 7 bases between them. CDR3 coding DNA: TGTGCCAGCAGCTCCGGACACAATCAGCCCCAGCATTTT. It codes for CASSSGHNQPQHF.